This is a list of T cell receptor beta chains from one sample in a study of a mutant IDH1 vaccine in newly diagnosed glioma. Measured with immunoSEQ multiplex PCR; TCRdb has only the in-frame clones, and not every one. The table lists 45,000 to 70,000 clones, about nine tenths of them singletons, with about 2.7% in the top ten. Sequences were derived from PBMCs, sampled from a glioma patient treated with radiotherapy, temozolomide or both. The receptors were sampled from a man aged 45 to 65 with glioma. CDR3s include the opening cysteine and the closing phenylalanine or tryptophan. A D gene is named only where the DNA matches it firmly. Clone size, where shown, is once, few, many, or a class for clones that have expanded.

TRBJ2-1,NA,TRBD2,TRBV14,TGTGCCAGCAGCCAAGACGGACTAGCCTCCAATGAGCAGTTCTTC,CASSQDGLASNEQFF
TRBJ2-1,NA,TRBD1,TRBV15,TGTGCCACCAGCAGACTAACTGCCGGGACAGGGAGGTCCAATGAGCAGTTCTTC,CATSRLTAGTGRSNEQFF
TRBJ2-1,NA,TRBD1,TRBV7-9,TGTGCCAGCAGCCCCGGACAGGGGCAGAAGTTATATGAGCAGTTCTTC,CASSPGQGQKLYEQFF
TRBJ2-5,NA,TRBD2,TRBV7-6,TGTGCCAGCAGCTTCAGACCTCCGGGGGAACCCGGGACTAGCGGGAGAGGGGAGACCCAGTACTTC,CASSFRPPGEPGTSGRGETQYF
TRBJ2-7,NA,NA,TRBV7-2,TGTGCCAGCAGCTCAGGGTATTCCTCCTACGAGCAGTACTTC,CASSSGYSSYEQYF
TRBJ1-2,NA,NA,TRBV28,TGTGCCAGCAGTTCCCCGGCGGGCTATGGCTACACCTTC,CASSSPAGYGYTF
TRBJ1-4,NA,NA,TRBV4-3,TGCGCCAGCAGCCAAGATGGCACAACTAATGAAAAACTGTTTTTT,CASSQDGTTNEKLFF
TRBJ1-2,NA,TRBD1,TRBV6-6,TGTGCCAGCAGTTACGATAGGACAGGCGGCTATGGCTACACCTTC,CASSYDRTGGYGYTF
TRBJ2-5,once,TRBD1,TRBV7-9,TGTGCCAGTAAACCAGGGGGCACAGGAGAGACCCAGTACTTC,CASKPGGTGETQYF
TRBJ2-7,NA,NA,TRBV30,TGTGCCTGGAGTGAAGAGAGGCAGCAGTACTTC,CAWSEERQQYF
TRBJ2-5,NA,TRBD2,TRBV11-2,TGTGCCAGCAGCCCCTCCCCACTAGCGAGGCAGACCCAGTACTTC,CASSPSPLARQTQYF
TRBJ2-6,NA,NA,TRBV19,TGTGCCAGTAGGGGTAATGGGGCCAACGTCCTGACTTTC,CASRGNGANVLTF
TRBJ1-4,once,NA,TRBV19,TGTGCCAGTACCATGAAAAGAGCAACTAATGAAAAACTGTTTTTT,CASTMKRATNEKLFF
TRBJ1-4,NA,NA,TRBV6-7,TGTGCTGAAGGGGGAACTAATGAAAAACTGTTTTTT,CAEGGTNEKLFF
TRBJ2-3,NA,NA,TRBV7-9,TGTGCCAGCAGTACGTCAGATACGCAGTATTTT,CASSTSDTQYF
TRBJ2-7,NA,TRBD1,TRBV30,TGTGCCTGGACGCCCTGGGACAGGCCAACGGGCGAGCAGTACTTC,CAWTPWDRPTGEQYF
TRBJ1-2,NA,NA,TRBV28,TGTGCCAGCACTCCCACGGGAGGGGACTATGGCTACACCTTC,CASTPTGGDYGYTF
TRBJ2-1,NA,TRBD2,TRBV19,TGTGCCAGTAGCCCCCGACTAGCGGGTGCTTCCTACAATGAGCAGTTCTTC,CASSPRLAGASYNEQFF
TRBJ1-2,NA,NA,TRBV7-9,TGTGCCAGCAAGGAGACACAAATGAACTATGGCTACACCTTC,CASKETQMNYGYTF
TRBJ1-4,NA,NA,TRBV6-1,TGTGCCAGCAGTGAAAGGGAAACAACTAATGAAAAACTGTTTTTT,CASSERETTNEKLFF
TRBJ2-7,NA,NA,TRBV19,TGTGCCAGTTTCTCCGGGTACGAGCAGTACTTC,CASFSGYEQYF
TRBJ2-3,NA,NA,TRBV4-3,TGCGCCAGCAGCCGCGGGCGCACGAACACAGATACGCAGTATTTT,CASSRGRTNTDTQYF
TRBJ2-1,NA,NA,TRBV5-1,TGCGCCAGCAGCTTCGGACACCTCTCCTACAATGAGCAGTTCTTC,CASSFGHLSYNEQFF
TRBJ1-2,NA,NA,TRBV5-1,TGCGCCAGCAGCCCCGAGGCGAGCATTGGCTACACCTTC,CASSPEASIGYTF
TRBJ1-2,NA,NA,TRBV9,TGTGCCAGCAGCGTAGTTGAGGCCAACTATGGCTACACCTTC,CASSVVEANYGYTF
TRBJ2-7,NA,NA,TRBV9,TGTGCCAGTTCTCGCCGGATCGACCCCTACGAGCAGTACTTC,CASSRRIDPYEQYF
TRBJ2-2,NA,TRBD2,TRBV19,TGTGCCAGTAGTATCGGACTAGTTAAAACCGGGGAGCTGTTTTTT,CASSIGLVKTGELFF
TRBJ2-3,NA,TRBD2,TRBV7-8,TGTGCCAGCACCCTACTAGCGGGGGACACAGATACGCAGTATTTT,CASTLLAGDTDTQYF